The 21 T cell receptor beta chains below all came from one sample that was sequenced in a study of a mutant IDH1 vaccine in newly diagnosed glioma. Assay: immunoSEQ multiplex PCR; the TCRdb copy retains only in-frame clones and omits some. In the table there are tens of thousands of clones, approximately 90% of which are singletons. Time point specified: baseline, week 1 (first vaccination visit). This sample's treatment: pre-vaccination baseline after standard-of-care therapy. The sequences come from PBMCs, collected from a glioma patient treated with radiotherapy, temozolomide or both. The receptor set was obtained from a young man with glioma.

The CDR3 bases are TGTGCCAGCAGACAGACCCCAACAGGGGTCAATCAGCCCCAGCATTTT. Protein sequence: CASRQTPTGVNQPQHF. V gene TRBV5-5 combines with J gene TRBJ1-5; 7 bases are shared with TRBD1. Germline V gene lookup returns CDR1 SGHKS and CDR2 YYEKEE (reference sequence). The CDR3 is made up of 16 amino acids. The V segment lost 5 bases and the J segment 3 bases; nucleotides outside the gene matches: 11.

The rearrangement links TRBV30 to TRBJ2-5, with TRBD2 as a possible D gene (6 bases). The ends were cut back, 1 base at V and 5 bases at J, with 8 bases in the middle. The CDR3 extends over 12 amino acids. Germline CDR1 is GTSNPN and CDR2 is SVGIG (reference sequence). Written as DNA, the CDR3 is TGTGCCTGGAGTGGGGAGGTGGAGACCCAGTACTTC. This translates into CAWSGEVETQYF.

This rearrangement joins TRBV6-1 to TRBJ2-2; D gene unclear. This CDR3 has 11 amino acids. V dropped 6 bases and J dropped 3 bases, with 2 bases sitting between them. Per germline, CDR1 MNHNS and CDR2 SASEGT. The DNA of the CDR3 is TGTGCCAGCAGCCACACCGGGGAGCTGTTTTTT. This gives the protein CASSHTGELFF.

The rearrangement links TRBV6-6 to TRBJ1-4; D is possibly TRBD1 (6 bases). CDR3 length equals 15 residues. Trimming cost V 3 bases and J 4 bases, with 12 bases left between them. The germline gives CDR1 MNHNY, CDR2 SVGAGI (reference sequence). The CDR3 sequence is CASSYTDSFNEKLFF. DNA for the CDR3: TGTGCCAGCAGTTATACGGACAGTTTTAATGAAAAACTGTTTTTT.

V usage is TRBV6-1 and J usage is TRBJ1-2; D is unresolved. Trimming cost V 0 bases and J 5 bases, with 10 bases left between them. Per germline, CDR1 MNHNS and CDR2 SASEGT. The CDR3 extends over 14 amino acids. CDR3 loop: CASSEAHGDYGYTF. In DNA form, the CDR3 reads TGTGCCAGCAGTGAAGCGCATGGTGATTATGGCTACACCTTC.

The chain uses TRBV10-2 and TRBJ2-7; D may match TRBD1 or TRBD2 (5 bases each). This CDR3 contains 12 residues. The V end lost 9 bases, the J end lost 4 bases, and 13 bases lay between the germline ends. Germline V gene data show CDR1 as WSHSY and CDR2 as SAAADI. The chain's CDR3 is CASGDELYEQYF. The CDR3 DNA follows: TGCGCCAGTGGGGACGAACTGTACGAGCAGTACTTC.

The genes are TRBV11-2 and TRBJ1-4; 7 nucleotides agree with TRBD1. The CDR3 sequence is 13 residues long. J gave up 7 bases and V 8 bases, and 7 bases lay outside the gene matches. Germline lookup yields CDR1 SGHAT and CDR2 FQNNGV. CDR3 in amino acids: CASRWPGGEKLFF. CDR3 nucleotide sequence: TGTGCCAGCCGATGGCCAGGGGGTGAAAAACTGTTTTTT.

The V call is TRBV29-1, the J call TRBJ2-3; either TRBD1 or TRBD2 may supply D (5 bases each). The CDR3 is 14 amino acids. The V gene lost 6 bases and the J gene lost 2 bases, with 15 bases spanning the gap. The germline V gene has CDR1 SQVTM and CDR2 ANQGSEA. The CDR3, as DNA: TGCAGCGTCGCGGGCGTGGGGCACACAGATACGCAGTATTTT. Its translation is CSVAGVGHTDTQYF.

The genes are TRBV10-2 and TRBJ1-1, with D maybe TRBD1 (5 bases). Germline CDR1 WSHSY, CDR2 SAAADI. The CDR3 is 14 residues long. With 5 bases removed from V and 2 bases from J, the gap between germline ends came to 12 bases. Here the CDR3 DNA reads TGCGCCAGCAGTTTCACAGGAACTAACACTGAAGCTTTCTTT. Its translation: CASSFTGTNTEAFF.

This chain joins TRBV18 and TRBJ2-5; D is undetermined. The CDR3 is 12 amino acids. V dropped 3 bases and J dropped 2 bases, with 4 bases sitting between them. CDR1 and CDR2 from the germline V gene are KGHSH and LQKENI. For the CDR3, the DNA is TGTGCCAGCTCACCTTCTCAAGAGACCCAGTACTTC. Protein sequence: CASSPSQETQYF.

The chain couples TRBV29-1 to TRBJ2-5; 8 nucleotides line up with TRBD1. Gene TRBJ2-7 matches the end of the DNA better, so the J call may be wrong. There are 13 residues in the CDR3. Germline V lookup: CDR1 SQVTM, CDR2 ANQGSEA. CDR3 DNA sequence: TGCAGCGTGGGCCGGGACAGGAACTACGAGCAGTACTTC. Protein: CSVGRDRNYEQYF.

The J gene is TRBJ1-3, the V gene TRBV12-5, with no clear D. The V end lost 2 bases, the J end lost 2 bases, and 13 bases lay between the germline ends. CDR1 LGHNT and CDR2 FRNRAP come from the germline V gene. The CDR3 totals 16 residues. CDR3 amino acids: CASGLRSGVAGNTIYF. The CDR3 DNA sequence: TGTGCTAGTGGTTTGAGGAGTGGAGTTGCTGGAAACACCATATATTTT.

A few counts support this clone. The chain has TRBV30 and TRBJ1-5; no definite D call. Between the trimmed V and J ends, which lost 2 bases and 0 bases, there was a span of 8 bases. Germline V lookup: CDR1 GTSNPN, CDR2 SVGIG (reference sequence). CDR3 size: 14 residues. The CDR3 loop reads CAWSLSNSNQPQHF. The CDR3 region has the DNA TGTGCCTGGAGTCTTAGTAATAGCAATCAGCCCCAGCATTTT.

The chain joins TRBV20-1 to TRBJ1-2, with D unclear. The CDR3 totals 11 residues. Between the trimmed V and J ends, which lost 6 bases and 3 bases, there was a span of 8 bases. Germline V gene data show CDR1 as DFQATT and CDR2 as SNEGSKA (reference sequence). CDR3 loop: CSAPKDYGYTF. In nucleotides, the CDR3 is TGCAGTGCGCCGAAGGACTATGGCTACACCTTC.

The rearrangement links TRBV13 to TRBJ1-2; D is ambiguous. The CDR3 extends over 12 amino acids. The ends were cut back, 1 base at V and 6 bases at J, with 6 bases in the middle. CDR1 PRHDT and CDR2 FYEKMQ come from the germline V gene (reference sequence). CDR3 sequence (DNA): TGTGCCAGCAGCTTAGCGGCAGATGGCTACACCTTC. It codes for CASSLAADGYTF.

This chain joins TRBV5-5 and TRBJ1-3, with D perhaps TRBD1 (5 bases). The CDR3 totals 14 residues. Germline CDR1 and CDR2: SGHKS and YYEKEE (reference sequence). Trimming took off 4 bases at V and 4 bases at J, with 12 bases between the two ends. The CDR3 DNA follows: TGTGCCAGCAGCGCGATGGGGGGAGGAAACACCATATATTTT. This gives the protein CASSAMGGGNTIYF.

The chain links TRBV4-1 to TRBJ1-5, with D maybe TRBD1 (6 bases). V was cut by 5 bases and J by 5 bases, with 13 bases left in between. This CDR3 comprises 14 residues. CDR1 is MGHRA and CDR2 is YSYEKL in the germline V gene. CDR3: CASSELQGDQPQHF. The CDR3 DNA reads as TGCGCCAGCAGCGAGTTACAGGGAGATCAGCCCCAGCATTTT.

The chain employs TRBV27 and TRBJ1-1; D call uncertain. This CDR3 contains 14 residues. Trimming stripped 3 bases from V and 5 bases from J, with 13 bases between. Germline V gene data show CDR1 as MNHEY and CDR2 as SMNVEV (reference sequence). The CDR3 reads CASSFWNVGTEAFF. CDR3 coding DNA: TGTGCCAGCAGTTTCTGGAATGTTGGGACTGAAGCTTTCTTT.

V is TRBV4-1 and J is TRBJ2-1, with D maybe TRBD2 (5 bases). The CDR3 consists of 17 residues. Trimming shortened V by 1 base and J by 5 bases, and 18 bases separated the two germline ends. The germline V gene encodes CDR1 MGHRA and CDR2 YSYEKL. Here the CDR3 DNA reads TGCGCCAGCAGCCAAGGCTGGGCTAGCCGTCTTAACAATGAGCAGTTCTTC. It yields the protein CASSQGWASRLNNEQFF.

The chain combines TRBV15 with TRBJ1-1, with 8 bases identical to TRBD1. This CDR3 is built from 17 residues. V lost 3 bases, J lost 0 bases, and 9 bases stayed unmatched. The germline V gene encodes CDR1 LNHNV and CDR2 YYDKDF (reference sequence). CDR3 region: CATSSGRTGIMNTEAFF. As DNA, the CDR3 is TGTGCCACCAGCAGCGGACGGACAGGGATCATGAACACTGAAGCTTTCTTT.

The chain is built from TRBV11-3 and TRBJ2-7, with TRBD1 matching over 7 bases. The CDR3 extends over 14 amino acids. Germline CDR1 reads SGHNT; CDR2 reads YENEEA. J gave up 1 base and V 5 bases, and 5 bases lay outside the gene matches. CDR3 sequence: CASSPRDRSYEQYF. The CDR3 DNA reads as TGTGCCAGCAGCCCGAGGGACAGATCCTACGAGCAGTACTTC.